What follows are 8 T cell receptor beta chains derived from one specimen sequenced in a study of T cells after yellow fever vaccination. TCRdb ran MiXCR on the 5' RACE reads and lists one entry per CDR3 protein. The sample consists of under 400,000 distinct CDR3 sequences, roughly 10% of them appearing once. Sequenced here: PBMCs, sampled on the day of the first yellow fever vaccination. Every receptor here comes from a young man who received the YFV17D yellow fever vaccine.

Turning to this clonotype: The junction shows a germline mismatch at one end, possibly a read error. The V gene is TRBV12-3 or TRBV12-4, the J gene TRBJ2-1; 12 nucleotides match TRBD2. The CDR3 totals 18 residues. CDR3 sequence: CAISLRTSGVSSYNEQFF. CDR3 DNA sequence: TGTGCCATCAGTTTAAGGACTAGCGGGGTGAGCTCCTACAATGAGCAGTTCTTC.

This clonotype was picked up many times. The chain employs TRBV7-9 and TRBJ2-3, with D perhaps matching TRBD1 (5 bases). With 5 bases removed from V and 0 bases from J, the gap between germline ends came to 9 bases. The germline gives CDR1 SEHNR, CDR2 FQNEAQ (reference sequence). The CDR3 contains 14 residues. The CDR3 sequence is CASSLRQSTDTQYF. CDR3 nucleotide sequence: TGTGCCAGCAGCCTACGACAGAGCACAGATACGCAGTATTTT. The entire variable domain, with the rest obtained from reference TRBV7-9 and TRBJ2-3, is as follows: DTGVSQNPRHKITKRGQNVTFRCDPISEHNRLYWYRQTLGQGPEFLTYFQNEAQLEKSRLLSDRFSAERPKGSFSTLEIQRTEQGDSAMYLCASSLRQSTDTQYFGPGTRLTVL.

This clonotype occurred a few times. The CDR3 here is CASSLAAGAIYNEQFF. CDR3 sequence (DNA): TGTGCCAGCAGCTTAGCGGCGGGGGCCATCTACAATGAGCAGTTCTTC. The chain recombines TRBV13 with TRBJ2-1, with TRBD2 as a possible D gene (7 bases). From germline, CDR1 is PRHDT and CDR2 FYEKMQ (reference sequence). The germline V and J ends were trimmed by 1 base and 3 bases, with 13 bases remaining between them. CDR3 size: 16 residues.

The chain's CDR3 is CSARIPGMTGGYTF. Here the CDR3 DNA reads TGCAGTGCTAGAATTCCAGGGATGACTGGTGGCTACACCTTC. The gene calls are TRBV20-1 and TRBJ1-2, with D tentatively TRBD1 (5 bases). CDR1 and CDR2 (germline): DFQATT, SNEGSKA (reference sequence). CDR3 length: 14 residues. Between the trimmed V and J ends, which lost 2 bases and 7 bases, there was a span of 17 bases.

This clonotype has a handful of counts. The chain links TRBV20-1 to TRBJ2-5; a weak D match, TRBD2 (5 bases). The CDR3 has 13 amino acids. Trimming left V 6 bases short and J 4 bases short, with 15 bases between. Germline values: CDR1 DFQATT, CDR2 SNEGSKA (reference sequence). The CDR3 loop reads CSARTDWGETQYF. CDR3 nucleotide sequence: TGCAGTGCAAGGACGGACTGGGGAGAGACCCAGTACTTC.

The chain carries TRBV5-6 and TRBJ2-7; D is perhaps TRBD1 (5 bases). CDR3 size: 14 residues. Trimming took 1 base from V and 4 from J, leaving 12 bases between them. Germline CDR1 and CDR2: SGHDT and YYEEEE. In nucleotides, the CDR3 is TGTGCCAGCAGCTTGTTGGGGCAGCCTTACGAGCAGTACGTC. It encodes CASSLLGQPYEQYV.

V gene TRBV6-2 or TRBV6-3 combines with J gene TRBJ2-7; perhaps TRBD1 as D (5 bases). Between the trimmed V and J ends, which lost 5 bases and 0 bases, there was a span of 8 bases. The V gene's germline CDR1 is MNHEY and CDR2 SVGEGT. The CDR3 is 13 residues long. The CDR3 coding sequence is TGTGCCAGCAGTAACAGGATCTCCTACGAGCAGTACGTC. Translation: CASSNRISYEQYV.

In its sample, this clonotype was seen many times. The V and J genes are TRBV6-2 or TRBV6-3 and TRBJ2-7; D is uncertain. Trimming took off 1 base at V and 3 bases at J, with 1 base between the two ends. Germline V gene lookup returns CDR1 MNHEY and CDR2 SVGEGT. The CDR3 sequence is 11 residues long. The DNA of the CDR3 is TGTGCCAGCAGTTACTACTACGAGCAGTACTTC. Its translation is CASSYYYEQYF.